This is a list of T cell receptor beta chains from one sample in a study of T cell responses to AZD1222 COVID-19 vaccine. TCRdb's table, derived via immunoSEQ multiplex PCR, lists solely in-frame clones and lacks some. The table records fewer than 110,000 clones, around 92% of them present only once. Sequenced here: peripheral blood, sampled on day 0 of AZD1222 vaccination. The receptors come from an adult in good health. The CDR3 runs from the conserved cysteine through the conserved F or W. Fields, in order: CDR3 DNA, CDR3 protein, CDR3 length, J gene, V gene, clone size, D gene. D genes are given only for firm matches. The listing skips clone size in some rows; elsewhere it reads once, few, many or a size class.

cdr3_nt: TGTGCCAGCAGTTTATGGGGGGCGCGGGGAAACACCATATATTTT; cdr3_aa: CASSLWGARGNTIYF; cdr3_length: 15; j_call: TRBJ1-3; v_call: TRBV28; clone_size: NA; d_call: NA
cdr3_nt: TGCGCCAGCCGACCACCCGGGACTAGCGGCAATGAGCAGTTCTTC; cdr3_aa: CASRPPGTSGNEQFF; cdr3_length: 15; j_call: TRBJ2-1; v_call: TRBV5-1; clone_size: NA; d_call: TRBD2
cdr3_nt: TGTGCCAGCAGCTTAGTCCTCTCCACAGATACGCAGTATTTT; cdr3_aa: CASSLVLSTDTQYF; cdr3_length: 14; j_call: TRBJ2-3; v_call: TRBV11-1; clone_size: once; d_call: NA
cdr3_nt: TGTGCCAGCAGATACGGGACAGCCTCTGGAAACACCATATATTTT; cdr3_aa: CASRYGTASGNTIYF; cdr3_length: 15; j_call: TRBJ1-3; v_call: TRBV2; clone_size: NA; d_call: TRBD1
cdr3_nt: TGTGCCAGCAGTTTTCCTCCGGGACAGTCAAATGGCTACACCTTC; cdr3_aa: CASSFPPGQSNGYTF; cdr3_length: 15; j_call: TRBJ1-2; v_call: TRBV28; clone_size: NA; d_call: TRBD1
cdr3_nt: TGTGCCAGCAGCCTTAAGGGGACAGGGGTTGGCTACACCTTC; cdr3_aa: CASSLKGTGVGYTF; cdr3_length: 14; j_call: TRBJ1-2; v_call: TRBV7-2; clone_size: NA; d_call: TRBD1
cdr3_nt: TGCGCCAGCAGCTCCTCCGGGACAAACGATCAGCCCCAGCATTTT; cdr3_aa: CASSSSGTNDQPQHF; cdr3_length: 15; j_call: TRBJ1-5; v_call: TRBV5-1; clone_size: NA; d_call: NA
cdr3_nt: TGTGCCAGCAGTTTACTGGGCAGGGGAGGAACGAACACTGAAGCTTTCTTT; cdr3_aa: CASSLLGRGGTNTEAFF; cdr3_length: 17; j_call: TRBJ1-1; v_call: TRBV28; clone_size: NA; d_call: NA
cdr3_nt: TGCGCCAGCAGCACAGGGACAGGGCAGAATGAAAAACTGTTTTTT; cdr3_aa: CASSTGTGQNEKLFF; cdr3_length: 15; j_call: TRBJ1-4; v_call: TRBV5-1; clone_size: NA; d_call: TRBD1
cdr3_nt: TGTGCCAGCCTTCGCGGAGGTTGGGGATATAGCAATCAGCCCCAGCATTTT; cdr3_aa: CASLRGGWGYSNQPQHF; cdr3_length: 17; j_call: TRBJ1-5; v_call: TRBV25-1; clone_size: NA; d_call: NA
cdr3_nt: TGTGCCAGCAGTTTTGGGGACAATGAGCAGTTCTTC; cdr3_aa: CASSFGDNEQFF; cdr3_length: 12; j_call: TRBJ2-1; v_call: TRBV12-3/TRBV12-4; clone_size: NA; d_call: NA
cdr3_nt: TGTGCCAGCAGGCAGAGCTCCTATGGCTACACCTTC; cdr3_aa: CASRQSSYGYTF; cdr3_length: 12; j_call: TRBJ1-2; v_call: TRBV2; clone_size: NA; d_call: NA
cdr3_nt: TGTGCCAGCAGCTCGCCTAGCGATAACTATGGCTACACCTTC; cdr3_aa: CASSSPSDNYGYTF; cdr3_length: 14; j_call: TRBJ1-2; v_call: TRBV5-4; clone_size: NA; d_call: NA
cdr3_nt: TGCGCCAGCAGCCAAGATTCCGGGACTAGCGACGAGCAGTACTTC; cdr3_aa: CASSQDSGTSDEQYF; cdr3_length: 15; j_call: TRBJ2-7; v_call: TRBV4-3; clone_size: NA; d_call: TRBD2
cdr3_nt: TGTGCCTGGATGGGGATTAGCACCACTCGGAACAATGAGCAGTTCTTC; cdr3_aa: CAWMGISTTRNNEQFF; cdr3_length: 16; j_call: TRBJ2-1; v_call: TRBV30; clone_size: NA; d_call: NA
cdr3_nt: TGTGCCAGCAGTACCCCGGCTGGGGTTGGGGAAGCTTTCTTT; cdr3_aa: CASSTPAGVGEAFF; cdr3_length: 14; j_call: TRBJ1-1; v_call: TRBV28; clone_size: NA; d_call: NA
cdr3_nt: TGTGCCAGCAGCGGCGCCGTTCACGGACAGGCGCTCGGCACCGGGGAGCTGTTTTTT; cdr3_aa: CASSGAVHGQALGTGELFF; cdr3_length: 19; j_call: TRBJ2-2; v_call: TRBV28; clone_size: once; d_call: TRBD1
cdr3_nt: TGTGCCAGCAGCCAAGGTGACAGGGCACCCTACGAGCAGTACTTC; cdr3_aa: CASSQGDRAPYEQYF; cdr3_length: 15; j_call: TRBJ2-7; v_call: TRBV14; clone_size: NA; d_call: TRBD1
cdr3_nt: TGTGCCAGCAGCCAAGGTGGGACAGGTAGCAATCAGCCCCAGCATTTT; cdr3_aa: CASSQGGTGSNQPQHF; cdr3_length: 16; j_call: TRBJ1-5; v_call: TRBV3-1/TRBV3-2; clone_size: NA; d_call: TRBD1
cdr3_nt: TGTGCCAGCAGCCCGTACAGGGCAGGTTCCTACAATGAGCAGTTCTTC; cdr3_aa: CASSPYRAGSYNEQFF; cdr3_length: 16; j_call: TRBJ2-1; v_call: TRBV7-2; clone_size: once; d_call: NA
cdr3_nt: TGTGCCAGCAGTCGCCTTGATACGCAGTATTTT; cdr3_aa: CASSRLDTQYF; cdr3_length: 11; j_call: TRBJ2-3; v_call: TRBV6-1; clone_size: once; d_call: NA
cdr3_nt: TGTGCCAGTAGTCCCGGTAGTTCGTTTGTGATGGATGAGCAGTTCTTC; cdr3_aa: CASSPGSSFVMDEQFF; cdr3_length: 16; j_call: TRBJ2-1; v_call: TRBV19; clone_size: NA; d_call: NA
cdr3_nt: TGTGCCATCAGTGATGAAGCAACTAATGAAAAACTGTTTTTT; cdr3_aa: CAISDEATNEKLFF; cdr3_length: 14; j_call: TRBJ1-4; v_call: TRBV10-3; clone_size: NA; d_call: NA
cdr3_nt: TGCGCCAGCAGCCCCCTAGCGGGTAAGGCAGATACGCAGTATTTT; cdr3_aa: CASSPLAGKADTQYF; cdr3_length: 15; j_call: TRBJ2-3; v_call: TRBV5-1; clone_size: NA; d_call: TRBD2
cdr3_nt: TGTGCCAGTAGTAGGGGCTCCGTGGACTCCTACGAGCAGTACTTC; cdr3_aa: CASSRGSVDSYEQYF; cdr3_length: 15; j_call: TRBJ2-7; v_call: TRBV19; clone_size: NA; d_call: NA
cdr3_nt: TGCAGCGTTGACCGACTAGCGGAAACCGGGGAGCTGTTTTTT; cdr3_aa: CSVDRLAETGELFF; cdr3_length: 14; j_call: TRBJ2-2; v_call: TRBV29-1; clone_size: NA; d_call: TRBD2
cdr3_nt: TGCGCCAGCAGCAGGTTGGGGGGGAACACTGAAGCTTTCTTT; cdr3_aa: CASSRLGGNTEAFF; cdr3_length: 14; j_call: TRBJ1-1; v_call: TRBV5-1; clone_size: NA; d_call: NA
cdr3_nt: TGTGCCAGCAGCCAGGATTACGCGGGCGCGAGCAATCAGCCCCAGCATTTT; cdr3_aa: CASSQDYAGASNQPQHF; cdr3_length: 17; j_call: TRBJ1-5; v_call: TRBV3-1/TRBV3-2; clone_size: NA; d_call: NA
cdr3_nt: TGTGCCAGCAGCCCGGATAGGAACAATGAGCAGTTCTTC; cdr3_aa: CASSPDRNNEQFF; cdr3_length: 13; j_call: TRBJ2-1; v_call: TRBV7-3; clone_size: NA; d_call: NA
cdr3_nt: TGTGCCAGCAGCTCCACCCACGGGGGCAATGCCTACGAGCAGTACTTC; cdr3_aa: CASSSTHGGNAYEQYF; cdr3_length: 16; j_call: TRBJ2-7; v_call: TRBV7-9; clone_size: once; d_call: NA
cdr3_nt: TGTGCCAGCAGTATTCTCTACAGGTCTTCCTACGAGCAGTACTTC; cdr3_aa: CASSILYRSSYEQYF; cdr3_length: 15; j_call: TRBJ2-7; v_call: TRBV28; clone_size: NA; d_call: NA